This TCR beta chain was captured in a study of cytomegalovirus exposure and HLA in healthy donors (dated by TCRdb to about 2017). Regarding the study in general: An earlier analysis of roughly 630 of the donors reported about 290 Gb of sequence data and about 100 million unique TCR beta sequences from about 179 million T cells. About 320 gigabases of sequencing data and approximately 80 million unique TCR sequences were included in an early release covering roughly 600 HLA-typed donors. Of the 350 to 400 genotyped donors, 65% to 90% fell in the genetic ancestry cluster associated with self-reported Caucasian donors. The study was designed to test whether signatures of past pathogen exposure could be identified by cataloging public T cell receptors. The T cell repertoires of 666 subjects were profiled by immunosequencing and related to cytomegalovirus serostatus. In addition to the first cohort of several hundred subjects, a separate validation cohort of approximately 130 different subjects was used. The study combined high-throughput TCR immunosequencing, statistical association of individual TCRs with disease status, and machine learning to predict cytomegalovirus infection status. To study patterns of TCR occurrence, a later analysis re-analyzed previously published TCR beta repertoires from hundreds of donors and added high-resolution HLA genotyping. The later analysis used no new phenotypic data to find candidate immune exposures, relying instead on TCR beta sequences and their occurrence across donors. An earlier analysis of several hundred of the donors applied high-throughput TCR beta sequencing to assess whether each TCR beta V gene segment acted as functional or pseudogenic. Donor age, sex, ethnicity and CMV serostatus were compiled together with the repertoire data. A later genetic analysis took genome-wide SNP genotypes for about 60% of the roughly 670 donors and used that subset as a discovery cohort. All discovery cohort repertoires had been generated on a single sequencing platform. Class I and class II HLA loci were covered by the typing at four-digit resolution. The number of donors typed differed by locus, with roughly 620-630 for A, B, C, DRB1 and DQB1, roughly 520 for DQA1, about 610 for DPA1, and 472 for DPB1. Several DR-DQ haplotypes were treated as single units for association and clustering because of strong linkage in the cohort. On average, about 200,000 unique TCR beta nucleotide sequences were sequenced per donor among a few hundred genotyped donors of the cohort, with around 19% of those sequences being non-productive. Points the paper makes about the study in general: In a later analysis, HLA-associated TCR beta chains were found to be more clonally expanded and to have lower generation probabilities than equally common non-associated chains. Because counts were too low, some 16 rarely observed V segments, including chromosome 9 orphons, were excluded from the earlier analysis of around 640 of the donors. In vitro tests confirmed that a few of the cytomegalovirus-associated TCR beta chains recognize cytomegalovirus antigens. When HLA alleles, especially DR and DQ, strongly co-occurred, TCR associations were difficult to assign to individual alleles. Immune exposure information for the cohort was limited to CMV serostatus. In a later analysis, most CMV-associated TCR beta chains were found to appear HLA-restricted, with HLA associations seemingly driven largely by CMV exposure. In both the original and validation cohorts, the classifier was reported to diagnose cytomegalovirus status with high specificity and sensitivity. While some public TCRs were present in many individuals, most TCR sequences turned up only very rarely across donors. Linkage disequilibrium might explain the correlated functional status among segregating V segments, but an unknown experimental factor could not be ruled out. An earlier analysis of around 600 of the donors showed that most TCR beta V segments appeared in productive rearrangements either about 87% or about 30% of the time, which broadly matched IMGT annotations. The cohort was sequenced for TCR beta chains only, and without alpha or paired-chain data the features that could be detected were limited. Because HLA typing was missing for some donors at each locus, association tests included only the typed subset. Some IMGT-functional V segments, including TRBV6-2 and TRBV6-3, could not be distinguished by the 87-base-pair reads and were therefore excluded. Several of the top co-occurrence clusters appeared to be linked to parvovirus B19, influenza, CMV and Epstein-Barr virus, according to a later analysis. The study listed 150 to 200 TCR beta chains as associated with cytomegalovirus. A later genetic analysis associated a missense DCLRE1C variant with V-gene and J-gene trimming of TCR beta chains, and an independent cohort replicated the association. A later analysis found that TCR association rates varied across HLA loci, with DRB1 alleles showing the most associated TCRs and HLA-C alleles the fewest. The authors suggested that the approach could potentially be generalized to other disease states and immunological phenotypes. A further reported finding was that TCR beta sequences accurately predicted the HLA-A and HLA-B alleles for most subjects in the first cohort. At a false discovery rate of 0.05, a later analysis linked fewer than 20,000 TCR beta sequences to specific HLA alleles. Sequencing depth was assumed to be roughly uniform across donors in the presence/absence analyses, though that assumption may not hold. A cluster of highly shared sequence variants was judged likely to be a technical artifact of the sequencing pipeline. A later genetic analysis reported fewer N-insertions in productive TCRs among donors in an Asian-associated ancestry cluster than the roughly 620-donor mean.

As to this clone: Its antigen is still unknown. No base quality values were provided; no much bigger clone lies one nucleotide off.

The cohort was made up of about 610 healthy bone marrow donors. At the time of sampling, every cohort member was nominally healthy, though immune exposures that went unrecorded were likely present. The donor tested CMV seronegative and was one of the 352 seronegative cohort members. A peripheral blood sample was collected from each donor, and TCR beta sequencing was performed on peripheral blood mononuclear cells. Genomic DNA extraction from the blood cell samples was performed with the Qiagen DNeasy Blood Extraction Kit. The CDR3 measures 15 amino acids from cysteine to phenylalanine. Only the CDR3 part of the read is kept: 45 bases, read in frame from the first base. As encoded in the germline V gene, CDR1 is MGHDK while CDR2 is SYGVNS. V was cut back by 1 base and J by 3 bases, leaving a gap of 13 bases between them. Library creation used the immunoSEQ multiplex PCR assay. For the multiplex PCR, a mixture combining 60 forward primers for TCR Vbeta segments and 13 reverse primers for TCR Jbeta segments was used. A multiplex PCR assay on genomic DNA amplified the CDR3 region of rearranged TCR beta genes. The Illumina HiSeq System was used to sequence the amplified TCR beta libraries as 87-base-pair reads. Per the source publication's procedure: In a later analysis, some 80 million unique TCR beta chains were counted across the roughly 670 repertoires, and around 11 million of these chains were shared by at least two donors. Raw reads were error-corrected and collapsed into unique sequences by a nearest-neighbor algorithm in which closely related sequences were merged to remove PCR and sequencing errors. To assign V, D and J gene segments, CDR3 sequences were aligned to IMGT reference sequences. For a sequence to be retained, at least a six-nucleotide match to both a V gene segment and a J gene segment was required. Rearrangements were called productive when the CDR3 lacked stop codons and stayed in frame with V and J; all others were non-productive. CDR3 was defined according to IMGT convention as the region running from the second conserved V-encoded cysteine to the conserved J-encoded phenylalanine. In an earlier analysis of some 550 of the donors, sequences lacking an unambiguous match to a single V gene segment were excluded. An earlier analysis of some 500 of the donors classified V segments as functional when productive rearrangements were above 56.7% and as segregating when the standard deviation between donors was above 5%. A statistical classification framework was built for diagnosing cytomegalovirus status from the catalog of TCR beta chain sequences. In a later analysis, TCR nucleotide sequences were compared against IMGT/GENE-DB human TR gene sequences so that V and J genes could be assigned. The TCRdist pipeline was used in a later analysis to assign CDR3 sequences and most-parsimonious VDJ recombination scenarios. A later analysis defined each TCR beta chain by its CDR3 amino acid sequence plus V-gene family, and excluded reads lacking a unique V-gene family. As a way to deal with suspected cross-contamination and a sequencing artifact, a later analysis dropped 450 to 600 nucleotide sequences that were highly shared and had low generation probability. For each public chain, a later analysis derived a clonal expansion index from normalized ranks of inferred template counts within each repertoire. In a later analysis, generation probabilities were computed with a VDJ recombination model fitted to out-of-frame rearrangements, and the resulting probabilities were checked against IGoR. In a later analysis, TCR-TCR, TCR-HLA and TCR-CMV co-occurrence was scored with hypergeometric tests, and a repertoire-size bias correction was applied to TCR pairs. To estimate false discovery rates, a later analysis permuted the HLA or CMV assignments 20 times. In a later analysis, co-occurring TCRs were grouped using DBSCAN, and TCRdist sequence similarity was added for clustering within HLA-allele-positive subsets. Co-occurrence clustering excluded repertoires with fewer than 30,000 or more than 120,000 public chains, plus five with anomalous nucleotide sharing. TCRdb re-hosts the immuneACCESS table, in-frame sequences only. Its copies lack some clones; in the studies checked, an unresolved V gene accounts for under half of them, and the cause for the rest is not known. V, J and clone size derive from that table, while D and trimming were established from the DNA sequence. The sample contains 150,000 to 200,000 clones, around 83% of them found a single time. The ten biggest clones cover 1.6% of the sample.

This chain joins TRBV25-1 to TRBJ2-7, and the D gene may be TRBD1, 6 bases matching. The sample was PBMCs. The TCR originated in a man between 50 and 59 years old in good health and CMV-seronegative. The CDR3 region: CASSESGTRHYEQYF. The bases read TGTGCCAGCAGTGAATCCGGGACAAGACACTACGAGCAGTACTTC.